The rows below give T cell receptor beta chains drawn from one sample of a study of shared clonotypes between healthy human individuals. Generated by immunoSEQ multiplex PCR, the TCRdb table keeps only in-frame clones and is missing some. This sample has around 2.5 million clones, with approximately 93% found just once. Specimen: naive CD4+ T cells from PBMCs. The receptors come from a man aged 18 to 29 in good health. Some clones in this sample may be carry-over from other donors' samples. CDR3s include the opening cysteine and the closing phenylalanine or tryptophan. Each record gives: J gene, V gene, CDR3 protein.

J: TRBJ1-2; V: TRBV28; CDR3: CASSSTGGRYYGYTF
J: TRBJ2-1; V: TRBV6-5; CDR3: CASSPSGRSFNEQFF
J: TRBJ2-4; V: TRBV29-1; CDR3: CSAGAGGSNIQYF
J: TRBJ2-3; V: TRBV29-1; CDR3: CSVGTGREGTQYF
J: TRBJ1-1; V: TRBV6-4; CDR3: CASSDSGQGIGEAFF
J: TRBJ1-5; V: TRBV2; CDR3: CASRSRRPSNQPQHF
J: TRBJ2-5; V: TRBV11-1; CDR3: CASSFSRDGRETQYF
J: TRBJ1-1; V: TRBV30; CDR3: CAWSVEGGTEAFF
J: TRBJ2-5; V: TRBV11-3; CDR3: CASSPSGRAGETQYF
J: TRBJ2-7; V: TRBV11-2; CDR3: CASSLVRGLGEQYF
J: TRBJ1-5; V: TRBV6-1; CDR3: CASSETGNSNQPQHF
J: TRBJ1-1; V: TRBV6-5; CDR3: CASRIYSSTEAFF
J: TRBJ2-1; V: TRBV5-1; CDR3: CASSLGPRNEQFF
J: TRBJ2-3; V: TRBV29-1; CDR3: CSVESAADTQYF
J: TRBJ2-6; V: TRBV27; CDR3: CASSFRTSGSGANVLTF
J: TRBJ2-2; V: TRBV11-3; CDR3: CASTSGLQGAGELFF
J: TRBJ2-1; V: TRBV7-9; CDR3: CASSLVRAGSYNEQFF
J: TRBJ2-7; V: TRBV14; CDR3: CASSQDLSSYEQYF
J: TRBJ2-7; V: TRBV19; CDR3: CASSILRGYEQYF
J: TRBJ1-1; V: TRBV18; CDR3: CASSPLDTEAFF
J: TRBJ2-1; V: TRBV12-5; CDR3: CASGVGLANNEQFF
J: TRBJ2-5; V: TRBV18; CDR3: CASSPRDRGLETQYF
J: TRBJ1-1; V: TRBV28; CDR3: CASRPDGVGFTEAFF
J: TRBJ2-2; V: TRBV7-3; CDR3: CASSFRGPNTGELFF
J: TRBJ2-3; V: TRBV7-9; CDR3: CASSLAGAEDTQYF
J: TRBJ1-2; V: TRBV2; CDR3: CASNFLEDGYTF
J: TRBJ2-2; V: TRBV7-9; CDR3: CASSLALAGAGELFF
J: TRBJ1-5; V: TRBV5-6; CDR3: CTSSLQGNQPQHF
J: TRBJ2-7; V: TRBV6-5; CDR3: CASSYTPGQSYEQYF
J: TRBJ2-7; V: TRBV5-4; CDR3: CASRMTGGASYEQYF
J: TRBJ2-3; V: TRBV28; CDR3: CASSGGGPVDTQYF
J: TRBJ2-5; V: TRBV30; CDR3: CAWSSGQGAVATQYF
J: TRBJ2-3; V: TRBV5-1; CDR3: CASSLILGGGTDTQYF
J: TRBJ1-5; V: TRBV9; CDR3: CASSVGEDSVRNQPQHF
J: TRBJ2-3; V: TRBV6-5; CDR3: CASRNRGGSTDTQYF
J: TRBJ2-2; V: TRBV7-3; CDR3: CASSSGTSSTGELFF
J: TRBJ1-1; V: TRBV7-3; CDR3: CASSANTNTEAFF
J: TRBJ2-1; V: TRBV27; CDR3: CASSPRPRRAFNEQFF
J: TRBJ2-1; V: TRBV4-2; CDR3: CASSLGLAGGGEQFF
J: TRBJ1-5; V: TRBV4-1; CDR3: CASTSLAGLQPQHF
J: TRBJ2-2; V: TRBV9; CDR3: CASSPSGLPTGELFF
J: TRBJ2-1; V: TRBV5-1; CDR3: CASTWEASGNNEQFF
J: TRBJ2-1; V: TRBV6-1; CDR3: CASSEARGAYNEQFF
J: TRBJ2-7; V: TRBV4-2; CDR3: CASSQGTAGGEASGASYEQYF
J: TRBJ2-1; V: TRBV7-6; CDR3: CASSLAGRETGGEQFF
J: TRBJ2-3; V: TRBV18; CDR3: CASSPGMDNQYF
J: TRBJ1-1; V: TRBV5-5; CDR3: CASSLSPRETEAFF
J: TRBJ2-7; V: TRBV9; CDR3: CASSVGRGSYEQYF
J: TRBJ1-5; V: TRBV15; CDR3: CATHEAGGATPQHF
J: TRBJ2-7; V: TRBV27; CDR3: CASSADLLRQQYF
J: TRBJ2-6; V: TRBV18; CDR3: CASSPPWGAGANVLTF
J: TRBJ2-1; V: TRBV5-6; CDR3: CASAGTSGRIPPNEQFF
J: TRBJ1-3; V: TRBV18; CDR3: CASSHALTPGQTSGNTIYF
J: TRBJ2-3; V: TRBV5-1; CDR3: CASSWGPTSSGTDTQYF
J: TRBJ2-1; V: TRBV15; CDR3: CATSRGASSGGLNEQFF
J: TRBJ2-3; V: TRBV19; CDR3: CASSVNSDTQYF
J: TRBJ2-3; V: TRBV7-9; CDR3: CASSRGGPYTQYF
J: TRBJ1-4; V: TRBV28; CDR3: CASSLFEGEKLFF
J: TRBJ2-5; V: TRBV7-3; CDR3: CASSSGTGGRETQYF
J: TRBJ1-2; V: TRBV27; CDR3: CATFGGGGGYTF